What follows describes a single TCR beta chain. Generated by immunoSEQ multiplex PCR, the TCRdb table keeps only in-frame clones and is missing some. Among just over 75,000 clones listed, approximately 93% were seen once. The data originate from a study of technical replicates of blood from a few donors. The CDR3 totals 15 residues. J was trimmed by 7 bases and V by 5 bases; bases with no gene match: 11. The V gene's germline CDR1 is SGHTA and CDR2 FQGNSA. This clonotype originated in a human donor in good health. V and J are TRBV7-2 and TRBJ2-1; 7 bases are a match to TRBD2. Sequences were obtained from T cells isolated from PBMCs. The CDR3 loop is CASSPSSGAPNEQFF. Written as DNA, the CDR3 is TGTGCCAGCAGCCCGTCTAGCGGAGCACCTAATGAGCAGTTCTTC.